This T cell receptor (beta chain) was sequenced in a study of metastatic and nonmetastatic thyroid tumors. Study as a whole: Both malignant and benign thyroid patients supplied peripheral blood and tumor or nodule tissue samples, across which the repertoires of these patients were then compared.

TCRdb reprocessed the PCR reads via MiXCR. The sample lists over 20,000 clones; roughly 31% were seen once. In its sample, this clone ranks as medium-sized. What it binds is not known. Prior to thyroid surgery, none of the patients had received any treatment. General study findings and limits: Across blood and tumor, TCR beta diversity in malignant thyroid tumors was reportedly significantly higher than in benign nodules.

The sequencing sample was made of blood. The receptor's source is a female donor with papillary thyroid cancer or a benign thyroid nodule (not recorded which). Some clones in this sample may be carry-over from other donors' samples.

The CDR3 sequence is CASSLAPGSPNYEQYF. CDR3 sequence (DNA): TGCGCCAGCAGCTTGGCCCCGGGGTCCCCGAACTACGAGCAGTACTTC. The chain is built from TRBV5-1 and TRBJ2-7; D may be TRBD2 (5 bases). Germline loops: CDR1 SGHRS, CDR2 YFSETQ. The V end lost 0 bases, the J end lost 3 bases, and 16 bases lay between the germline ends. This CDR3 region has 16 residues.